These 22 T cell receptor beta chains share one sample of origin, sequenced in a study of identical twins. TCRdb called the 5' RACE reads again in MiXCR, with one record for every CDR3 protein. The profile shows hundreds of thousands of distinct CDR3 sequences, approximately 25% of them singletons. The sample also formed part of further work on T cells expressing NK-cell markers.

Sequences were obtained from CD4+ T cells sorted from blood. Every receptor here comes from a woman between 18 and 29 years old in good health.

The V and J genes are TRBV6-2 or TRBV6-3 and TRBJ2-3, with 11 bases fitting TRBD2. Trimming cost V 6 bases and J 8 bases; bases outside gene matches: 4. This CDR3 is 13 amino acids long. Germline V gene lookup returns CDR1 MNHEY and CDR2 SVGEGT. CDR3 nucleotides: TGTGCCAGCAGCGGGGGACTAGCGGTTACGCAGTATTTT. The encoded protein is CASSGGLAVTQYF.

The J gene is TRBJ2-1, the V gene TRBV20-1; 9 nucleotides match TRBD2. The CDR3 is made up of 14 amino acids. The germline gives CDR1 DFQATT, CDR2 SNEGSKA (reference sequence). Trimming at V came to 3 bases and at J to 8 bases, leaving 8 bases not matched to a gene. CDR3 residues: CSASILAGVYEQFF. CDR3 DNA sequence: TGCAGTGCTAGTATCTTAGCGGGAGTTTATGAGCAGTTCTTC.

The chain's CDR3 is CASSLEELGDTQYF. The CDR3 nucleotides read TGCGCCAGCAGCTTGGAAGAATTGGGCGATACGCAGTATTTT. The rearrangement links TRBV5-1 to TRBJ2-3; D gene ambiguous. V was trimmed by 0 bases and J by 6 bases, leaving 11 bases between them. The germline gives CDR1 SGHRS, CDR2 YFSETQ. The length of the CDR3 is 14 residues.

The chain couples TRBV10-3 to TRBJ1-2, with D hard to call. Trimming left V 5 bases short and J 5 bases short, with 12 bases between. The CDR3 runs to 13 residues. Germline V gene sequence: CDR1 ENHRY, CDR2 SYGVKD. Written as DNA, the CDR3 is TGTGCCATCAGTCCAGCGGTTGAGTATGGCTACACCTTC. Protein sequence: CAISPAVEYGYTF.

The chain couples TRBV3-1 to TRBJ2-7, with D maybe TRBD1 (6 bases). The CDR3 totals 13 residues. Looked up from germline, CDR1 is LGHDT and CDR2 is YNNKEL (reference sequence). Trimming took 5 bases from V and 6 from J, leaving 14 bases between them. The CDR3 region has the DNA TGTGCCAGCAGCTCCCGGAGAGGGGGCGAGCAGTACTTC. The encoded protein is CASSSRRGGEQYF.

This sequence joins TRBV6-2 or TRBV6-3 and TRBJ1-1; 10 positions match TRBD1. The CDR3 contains 16 residues. CDR1 MNHEY and CDR2 SVGEGT come from the germline V gene. With 7 bases clipped from V and 7 bases from J, the junction kept 15 bases outside the gene matches. The CDR3 loop is CASNTQPGTGEDEAFF. In DNA, the CDR3 is TGTGCCAGCAACACTCAACCGGGGACAGGGGAGGATGAAGCTTTCTTT.

This clonotype was counted a few times. The chain combines TRBV29-1 with TRBJ2-7; possible D gene TRBD1, 7 bases. V was shortened by 5 bases and J by 6 bases, with 14 bases between the two germline ends. There are 12 residues in the CDR3. In germline, CDR1 is SQVTM, CDR2 ANQGSEA. In DNA form, the CDR3 reads TGCAGCGTTACTCGACAGGGAGGCGAGCAGTACTTC. Residues: CSVTRQGGEQYF.

Only a few counts were recorded for this clonotype. The junction does not match germline at one end; this may be a read error. V gene TRBV12-3 or TRBV12-4 combines with J gene TRBJ2-7; D ambiguous. This CDR3 is 11 amino acids long. The CDR3 bases are TGTGCCAGCAGTCGGACCGCCCCTAAAAGTTTC. This translates into CASSRTAPKSF.

The rearrangement joins TRBV10-3 to TRBJ2-3; 9 bases fit TRBD1. CDR1 is ENHRY and CDR2 is SYGVKD in the germline V gene. The V segment lost 4 bases and the J segment 4 bases; nucleotides outside the gene matches: 18. The CDR3 is 19 residues long. In DNA, the CDR3 is TGTGCCATCAGTGTCGGGACAGGGAAATCAAGGGGTGTGGCAGATACGCAGTATTTT. This translates into CAISVGTGKSRGVADTQYF.

This chain links TRBV20-1 with TRBJ2-1; 13 nucleotides match TRBD2. V shed 6 bases, J shed 13 bases, and the junction held 9 bases outside the gene matches. The length of the CDR3 is 13 residues. Per germline, CDR1 DFQATT and CDR2 SNEGSKA (reference sequence). The CDR3 DNA reads TGCAGTGCCGCTAAACTAGCGGGAGGGCCCCAGTTCTTC. Residues: CSAAKLAGGPQFF.

This clonotype was detected only a few times. This rearrangement joins TRBV5-5 to TRBJ2-7; D is ambiguous. There are 15 residues in the CDR3. Trimming took 1 base from V and 1 from J, leaving 12 bases between them. Germline CDR1 is SGHKS and CDR2 is YYEKEE (reference sequence). The CDR3 loop is CASSLKGMQSYEQYF. CDR3 DNA sequence: TGTGCCAGCAGCTTGAAGGGTATGCAATCCTACGAGCAGTACTTC.

In its sample, this clonotype was seen once. The rearrangement uses TRBV20-1 and TRBJ2-6; D perhaps matches TRBD1 (6 bases). V was cut by 3 bases and J by 0 bases, with 9 bases left in between. Germline values: CDR1 DFQATT, CDR2 SNEGSKA (reference sequence). The CDR3 runs to 15 residues. CDR3 DNA: TGCAGTGCTAGTACAGGGACCTCTGGGGCCAACGTCCTGACTTTC. Its translation: CSASTGTSGANVLTF.

This clonotype was seen repeatedly, ten times or more. At one end the junction does not follow the germline gene, possibly because of a read error. This chain connects TRBV5-6 to TRBJ1-5; 8 nucleotides agree with TRBD1. In germline, CDR1 is SGHDT, CDR2 YYEEEE. The CDR3 is made up of 14 amino acids. CDR3 in DNA: TGTGCCAGCAGCTTGGCAGGGGGCAAGCAGCCCCAGCATTTT. Translation gives CASSLAGGKQPQHF.

The J gene is TRBJ1-5, the V gene TRBV6-1; 7 bases fit TRBD1. CDR1 and CDR2 (germline): MNHNS, SASEGT. The CDR3 contains 15 residues. The J segment lost 6 bases and the V segment lost 5 bases, leaving 10 bases of the junction unmatched. The CDR3, as DNA: TGTGCCAGCAGTCGACAGGGAGGGTCGGGTCAGCCCCAGCATTTT. Translating it yields CASSRQGGSGQPQHF.

The sample holds one count of this clonotype. The V and J genes are TRBV4-3 and TRBJ2-7; 14 positions match TRBD2. Germline CDR1 and CDR2: LGHNA and YSLEER. There are 18 residues in the CDR3. J was trimmed by 6 bases and V by 3 bases; bases with no gene match: 13. The CDR3 is CASSQGGFGLAGGTEQYF. The CDR3 DNA is TGCGCCAGCAGCCAGGGAGGATTTGGACTAGCGGGAGGCACCGAGCAGTACTTC.

This clonotype turned up a few times. The gene calls are TRBV5-1 and TRBJ2-3, with TRBD2 matching 10 bases. J was trimmed by 3 bases and V by 0 bases; bases with no gene match: 7. CDR1 and CDR2 (germline): SGHRS, YFSETQ. The CDR3 covers 17 residues. CDR3 sequence reads: CASSLEASGRGTDTQYF. CDR3 sequence (DNA): TGCGCCAGCAGCTTGGAGGCTAGCGGGAGAGGAACAGATACGCAGTATTTT.

The genes are TRBV20-1 and TRBJ1-1; D gene unclear. The CDR3 runs to 11 residues. The V end was cut by 5 bases, the J end by 5 bases, with 9 bases between. Germline V gene data show CDR1 as DFQATT and CDR2 as SNEGSKA (reference sequence). In DNA form, the CDR3 reads TGCAGTGCTTCTACAGTGACTGAAGCTTTCTTT. Encoded protein: CSASTVTEAFF.

This clonotype was seen more than once but under ten times. This rearrangement joins TRBV12-3 or TRBV12-4 to TRBJ1-2; D gene ambiguous. The CDR3 has 13 amino acids. With 2 bases removed from V and 4 bases from J, the gap between germline ends came to 8 bases. In DNA form, the CDR3 reads TGTGCCAGCAGTTTAAATACCCCCTATGGCTACACCTTC. Encoded protein: CASSLNTPYGYTF.

The chain uses TRBV6-2 or TRBV6-3 and TRBJ1-1; the D is unclear. Germline values: CDR1 MNHEY, CDR2 SVGEGT. This CDR3 is 13 amino acids long. Between the trimmed V and J ends, which lost 6 bases and 4 bases, there was a span of 12 bases. The CDR3 reads CASSLLGVTEAFF. In nucleotides, the CDR3 is TGTGCCAGCAGCCTACTGGGTGTCACTGAAGCTTTCTTT.

The chain carries TRBV9 and TRBJ2-1, with a tentative D call TRBD2 (5 bases). Germline-derived CDR1 and CDR2 are SGDLS and YYNGEE. Trimming removed 5 bases at V and 5 bases at J, with 14 bases between. This CDR3 spans 14 amino acids. Here the CDR3 reads CASSLQDGNNEQFF. The CDR3 region has the DNA TGTGCCAGCAGTCTCCAGGACGGGAACAATGAGCAGTTCTTC.

V is TRBV5-6 and J is TRBJ2-7; D is perhaps TRBD1 or TRBD2 (6 bases each). Germline CDR1 is SGHDT and CDR2 is YYEEEE. This CDR3 is 14 amino acids long. V lost 2 bases, J lost 2 bases, and 11 bases lay in between. The CDR3 protein is CASSFRGAAYEQYF. For the CDR3, the DNA is TGTGCCAGCAGCTTTAGGGGGGCGGCCTACGAGCAGTACTTC.

J is TRBJ1-4 and V is TRBV5-1; D uncertain. CDR1 SGHRS and CDR2 YFSETQ come from the germline V gene. The CDR3 is 14 residues long. V lost 5 bases and J 0 bases, leaving 8 bases between the germline ends. CDR3 region: CASRLQPTNEKLFF. Written as DNA, the CDR3 is TGCGCCAGCAGACTCCAGCCAACTAATGAAAAACTGTTTTTT.